Following are 29 T cell receptor beta chains from one sample sequenced in a study of T cells in Graves' hyperthyroidism and ophthalmopathy. Template material for amplifying TCR beta CDR3 regions consisted of RNA transcripts. The HTBI primer set was used in a first-round RT-PCR of the TCR CDR3. TCRdb re-called the multiplex PCR reads with MiXCR, one entry per CDR3 protein. The data show under 300,000 distinct CDR3 sequences, 12% to 15% seen once. Sequences were obtained from blood. These receptors came from a middle-aged woman with Graves' hyperthyroidism.

There are many counts of this clonotype. This chain joins TRBV27 and TRBJ2-1, with D perhaps TRBD1 (6 bases). Germline CDR1 and CDR2: MNHEY and SMNVEV (reference sequence). The CDR3 spans 13 residues. Trimming pared 6 bases from V and 3 bases from J, leaving 9 bases between. The CDR3 DNA reads as TGTGCCAGCAGAGGACAGAGCTACAATGAGCAGTTCTTC. Its translation is CASRGQSYNEQFF.

The sample holds many counts of this clonotype. The gene calls are TRBV6-1 and TRBJ2-7; 9 bases are a match to TRBD2. The CDR3 spans 15 residues. The germline CDR1 and CDR2 sequences are MNHNS and SASEGT. V shed 6 bases and J 0 bases; nucleotides not matched to a gene: 6. CDR3 bases: TGTGCCAGCAGCGCTCGCGGGAGGGGCTCCTACGAGCAGTACTTC. Translating gives CASSARGRGSYEQYF.

The table lists this clonotype with many counts. The rearrangement joins TRBV7-9 to TRBJ2-3, with 14 bases identical to TRBD2. With 3 bases clipped from V and 4 bases from J, the junction kept 3 bases outside the gene matches. CDR1 is SEHNR and CDR2 is FQNEAQ in the germline V gene (reference sequence). The CDR3 runs to 16 residues. The CDR3 here is CASSFPGLAGADTQYF. The CDR3 region has the DNA TGTGCCAGCAGCTTCCCGGGACTAGCGGGGGCAGATACGCAGTATTTT.

This clonotype was picked up many times. V is TRBV30 and J is TRBJ1-2; D is undetermined. Germline CDR1 GTSNPN, CDR2 SVGIG (reference sequence). This CDR3 contains 13 residues. The V end was cut by 4 bases, the J end by 4 bases, with 13 bases between. CDR3 amino acids: CAWNTERRYGYTF. CDR3 coding DNA: TGTGCCTGGAATACAGAGCGCCGCTATGGCTACACCTTC.

The chain recombines TRBV7-2 with TRBJ2-3, with a possible D match to TRBD1 (5 bases). Trimming cost V 1 base and J 6 bases, with 11 bases left between them. Germline V CDR1 and CDR2: SGHTA, FQGNSA. The CDR3 runs to 14 residues. This chain's CDR3 is CASSLGTPRDTQYF. The CDR3 coding sequence is TGTGCCAGCAGCTTAGGGACACCTCGGGATACGCAGTATTTT.

The chain employs TRBV19 and TRBJ1-2; D gene unclear. The CDR3 runs 15 residues. The V end lost 3 bases, the J end lost 4 bases, and 15 bases lay between the germline ends. CDR1 LNHDA and CDR2 SQIVND come from the germline V gene (reference sequence). CDR3 region: CASSIPGRPAYGYTF. CDR3 in DNA: TGTGCCAGTAGTATCCCGGGGAGGCCGGCCTATGGCTACACCTTC.

Worth noting for this clonotype: Germline and junction disagree at one end, which may indicate a read error. The chain carries TRBV5-6 and TRBJ2-3; 7 bases line up with TRBD2. CDR3 length: 16 amino acids. Per the germline V gene, CDR1 is SGHDT and CDR2 is YYEEEE. The CDR3 DNA reads TGTGTCAGCAGCGTTGGGGGGGACGAATCTGCGGATACGCAGTATTTT. This encodes CVSSVGGDESADTQYF.

This clonotype has at least ten counts. J is TRBJ2-3 and V is TRBV7-2; perhaps TRBD1 as D (6 bases). The CDR3 extends over 12 amino acids. V lost 5 bases and J 6 bases, leaving 9 bases between the germline ends. From germline, CDR1 is SGHTA and CDR2 FQGNSA. CDR3 amino acids: CASSTRGDTQYF. The CDR3 nucleotides are TGTGCCAGCAGCACGAGGGGGGATACGCAGTATTTT.

There are many counts of this clonotype. This chain joins TRBV7-9 and TRBJ2-1; 7 bases fit TRBD2. Germline lookup yields CDR1 SEHNR and CDR2 FQNEAQ (reference sequence). This CDR3 has 15 amino acids. The ends lost 6 bases at V and 5 bases at J; junction bases unmatched: 10. The CDR3 loop is CASSPSGTGHNEQFF. The CDR3 nucleotides are TGTGCCAGCAGTCCGAGCGGGACGGGGCACAATGAGCAGTTCTTC. Full variable domain (remainder filled in from reference TRBV7-9 and TRBJ2-1): DTGVSQNPRHKITKRGQNVTFRCDPISEHNRLYWYRQTLGQGPEFLTYFQNEAQLEKSRLLSDRFSAERPKGSFSTLEIQRTEQGDSAMYLCASSPSGTGHNEQFFGPGTRLTVL.

This clonotype has a count of ten or more. The CDR3 reads CAISDVAGDSNQPQHF. CDR3 coding DNA: TGTGCCATCAGTGACGTGGCAGGTGATAGCAATCAGCCCCAGCATTTT. The J gene is TRBJ1-5, the V gene TRBV10-3; D gene unclear. Germline CDR1 is ENHRY and CDR2 is SYGVKD. V lost 3 bases, J lost 0 bases, and 12 bases lay in between. The CDR3 runs 16 residues.

This clonotype came up many times. The chain recombines TRBV2 with TRBJ1-6; possibly TRBD1 for D (5 bases). Germline CDR1 is SNHLY and CDR2 is FYNNEI. V was pared by 2 bases and J by 0 bases, with 8 bases between. CDR3 size: 16 residues. CDR3 in amino acids: CASSERGSSYNSPLHF. DNA for the CDR3: TGTGCCAGCAGTGAACGGGGGAGCTCCTATAATTCACCCCTCCACTTT.

The sample holds many counts of this clonotype. This rearrangement joins TRBV2 to TRBJ2-3, with a tentative D call TRBD2 (6 bases). Germline values: CDR1 SNHLY, CDR2 FYNNEI. Trimming took 4 bases from V and 5 from J, leaving 13 bases between them. The CDR3 consists of 14 residues. The CDR3 nucleotides are TGTGCCAGCAGTGGGGGACCCGGGGGAGATACGCAGTATTTT. Translated: CASSGGPGGDTQYF.

This clonotype was detected ten times or more. This chain links TRBV7-2 with TRBJ2-7; perhaps TRBD2 as D (5 bases). The CDR3 sequence is 14 residues long. The V and J ends lost 0 bases and 5 bases respectively, with 11 bases between them. Germline CDR1 SGHTA, CDR2 FQGNSA. This CDR3 is CASSLAGSEHEQYF. The CDR3 DNA sequence: TGTGCCAGCAGCTTAGCGGGGAGCGAACACGAGCAGTACTTC.

This chain joins TRBV3-1 and TRBJ1-5; possibly TRBD1 for D (6 bases). Germline CDR1 reads LGHDT; CDR2 reads YNNKEL (reference sequence). The CDR3 length is 15 residues. V was pared by 4 bases and J by 3 bases, with 13 bases between. This chain's CDR3 is CASSPRTVPNQPQHF. DNA for the CDR3: TGTGCCAGCAGCCCTCGGACAGTTCCCAATCAGCCCCAGCATTTT.

Many counts were recorded for this clonotype. The chain uses TRBV12-3 or TRBV12-4 and TRBJ2-3, with a possible D match to TRBD2 (5 bases). CDR3 length: 14 residues. Trimming cost V 6 bases and J 1 base, with 11 bases left between them. In DNA form, the CDR3 reads TGTGCCAGCAGCCCAAGCGGTGGCACAGATACGCAGTATTTT. The encoded protein is CASSPSGGTDTQYF.

This clonotype was detected many times. This chain connects TRBV6-1 to TRBJ2-7, with TRBD2 matching over 8 bases. Trimming cost V 6 bases and J 2 bases; bases outside gene matches: 6. Germline CDR1 MNHNS, CDR2 SASEGT. The CDR3 has 14 amino acids. CDR3 sequence (DNA): TGTGCCAGCAGCTTTACTAGCGGAGCCTACGAGCAGTACTTC. As protein: CASSFTSGAYEQYF.

This clonotype was counted at least ten times. V gene TRBV20-1 combines with J gene TRBJ1-1, with 8 bases fitting TRBD1. The V segment lost 5 bases and the J segment 3 bases; nucleotides outside the gene matches: 5. The CDR3 consists of 13 residues. From germline, CDR1 is DFQATT and CDR2 SNEGSKA (reference sequence). The CDR3 DNA reads TGCAGTGCTCGGACAGGGATGTACACTGAAGCTTTCTTT. Translated: CSARTGMYTEAFF.

This clonotype was counted many times. The rearrangement links TRBV29-1 to TRBJ2-5; D possibly matches TRBD1 or TRBD2 (5 bases each). Germline CDR1 reads SQVTM; CDR2 reads ANQGSEA. The CDR3 totals 15 residues. The germline V and J ends were trimmed by 6 bases and 2 bases, with 19 bases remaining between them. This CDR3 reads CSVAPEAGSQETQYF. In DNA form, the CDR3 reads TGCAGCGTCGCGCCGGAGGCAGGGAGTCAAGAGACCCAGTACTTC.

This clonotype was counted many times. V and J are TRBV28 and TRBJ2-7; TRBD2 aligns across 9 bases. The CDR3 covers 15 residues. The V gene's germline CDR1 is MDHEN and CDR2 SYDVKM. The junction had 9 bases not matched to a gene; V was cut back by 4 bases and J by 5 bases. This chain's CDR3 is CASSSSGTSFHEQYF. The CDR3, as DNA: TGTGCCAGCAGTTCCTCCGGGACTAGCTTCCACGAGCAGTACTTC.

This clonotype was observed at least ten times. J is TRBJ2-5 and V is TRBV28, with 8 bases identical to TRBD1. CDR1 MDHEN and CDR2 SYDVKM come from the germline V gene. The CDR3 has 16 amino acids. The J segment lost 3 bases and the V segment lost 6 bases, leaving 12 bases of the junction unmatched. CDR3 in amino acids: CASSPTGAPGEETQYF. In DNA form, the CDR3 reads TGTGCCAGCAGCCCGACAGGGGCGCCCGGGGAAGAGACCCAGTACTTC.

The chain combines TRBV5-5 with TRBJ1-1; TRBD1 aligns across 10 bases. Trimming cost V 4 bases and J 6 bases; bases outside gene matches: 9. Looked up from germline, CDR1 is SGHKS and CDR2 is YYEKEE (reference sequence). The CDR3 runs to 15 residues. CDR3 coding DNA: TGTGCCAGCAGCCTGAGGGGGACAGGGGTAGCTGAAGCTTTCTTT. Its protein is CASSLRGTGVAEAFF.

The gene calls are TRBV5-1 and TRBJ2-2; D not resolved. The CDR3 is made up of 12 amino acids. CDR1 is SGHRS and CDR2 is YFSETQ in the germline V gene. Trimming pared 3 bases from V and 6 bases from J, leaving 6 bases between. In nucleotides, the CDR3 is TGCGCCAGCAGCTCGGCGCCCGGGGAGCTGTTTTTT. It codes for CASSSAPGELFF. Full variable domain (rest looked up from reference TRBV5-1 and TRBJ2-2): KAGVTQTPRYLIKTRGQQVTLSCSPISGHRSVSWYQQTPGQGLQFLFEYFSETQRNKGNFPGRFSGRQFSNSRSEMNVSTLELGDSALYLCASSSAPGELFFGEGSRLTVL.

This clonotype has a handful of counts. This rearrangement joins TRBV5-8 to TRBJ2-3; 11 nucleotides match TRBD1. The CDR3 is made up of 15 amino acids. Unmatched junction bases numbered 5, after V lost 4 bases and J lost 4 bases. The germline gives CDR1 SGHTS, CDR2 YDEGEE. CDR3 DNA: TGTGCCAGCAGCCTCCGGGACAGGGGGTCAGATACGCAGTATTTT. It codes for CASSLRDRGSDTQYF.

At least ten counts were recorded for this clonotype. V is TRBV2 and J is TRBJ2-1; the match to TRBD2 covers 14 bases. Germline V CDR1 and CDR2: SNHLY, FYNNEI. This CDR3 is 16 amino acids long. V lost 4 bases to trimming and J lost 6 bases; unmatched junction nucleotides: 5. Here the CDR3 reads CASSVEGTSGSNEQFF. The CDR3 bases are TGTGCCAGCAGTGTCGAGGGGACTAGCGGGAGCAATGAGCAGTTCTTC.

This clonotype was recorded at least ten times. This chain links TRBV30 with TRBJ1-1, with TRBD1 as a possible D gene (5 bases). Germline loops: CDR1 GTSNPN, CDR2 SVGIG (reference sequence). Trimming removed 0 bases at V and 1 base at J, with 6 bases between. The CDR3 is 13 residues long. The CDR3 spells CAWSVDRNTEAFF. Here the CDR3 DNA reads TGTGCCTGGAGTGTAGACAGGAACACTGAAGCTTTCTTT.

This clonotype showed up many times. V is TRBV6-1 and J is TRBJ1-4; D possibly corresponds to TRBD1 (5 bases). V lost 3 bases to trimming and J lost 4 bases, with 9 bases between them. This CDR3 is built from 14 residues. Per germline, CDR1 MNHNS and CDR2 SASEGT. CDR3 sequence reads: CASSDVTVNEKLFF. In DNA, the CDR3 is TGTGCCAGCAGTGATGTGACAGTTAATGAAAAACTGTTTTTT.

There are many counts of this clonotype. The rearrangement uses TRBV27 and TRBJ1-1, with 10 bases that match TRBD1. The CDR3 runs to 15 residues. Germline V gene data show CDR1 as MNHEY and CDR2 as SMNVEV (reference sequence). Trimming cost V 5 bases and J 10 bases; bases outside gene matches: 13. The CDR3 sequence is CASSPRTGGRMAAFF. CDR3 in DNA: TGTGCCAGCAGTCCCCGGACAGGGGGGAGGATGGCAGCTTTCTTT.

This clonotype was detected ten times or more. The chain combines TRBV30 with TRBJ1-1; D ambiguous. The ends were cut back, 3 bases at V and 1 base at J, with 9 bases in the middle. Per the germline V gene, CDR1 is GTSNPN and CDR2 is SVGIG (reference sequence). The CDR3 spans 13 residues. The CDR3, as DNA: TGTGCCTGGAGCGTGGGGAGGAACACTGAAGCTTTCTTT. Its protein is CAWSVGRNTEAFF.

This clonotype was seen many times. The chain has TRBV11-2 and TRBJ2-7; TRBD1 agrees at 8 bases. Trimming took 4 bases from V and 6 from J; bases not matched to a gene: 11. CDR1 and CDR2 (germline): SGHAT, FQNNGV. CDR3 length equals 15 residues. The CDR3 DNA follows: TGTGCCAGCAGCTCTTGGACAGGGTTAATCCGCGAGCAGTACTTC. It specifies CASSSWTGLIREQYF.